These T cell receptor beta chains were read from a single sample in a study of blood T cell repertoires in COVID-19. Here immunoSEQ multiplex PCR was the method, and the copy in TCRdb shows in-frame clones only, minus some. The sample lists roughly 290,000 clones, roughly 80% occurring once. Sequencing input: peripheral blood. These receptor sequences come from a woman between 50 and 59 years old with active or convalescent COVID-19. Each CDR3 is given with its conserved first and last residue. Fields, in order: clone size, J gene, D gene, V gene, CDR3 DNA, CDR3 protein. The D gene is left open where the match is weak. Some rows mark clone size as missing; the rest say once, few, many or name a class of expanded clone.

NA,TRBJ1-6,TRBD1,TRBV28,TGTGCCAGCAGTCCCCCCGACAGGGCCGGTTCACCCCTCCACTTT,CASSPPDRAGSPLHF
NA,TRBJ2-5,TRBD2,TRBV11-2,TGTGCCAGCAGCTATGGGAGGGGAGAGACCCAGTACTTC,CASSYGRGETQYF
NA,TRBJ2-5,TRBD2,TRBV3-1/TRBV3-2,TGTGCCAGCATGACTAGCGCCGAAGAGACCCAGTACTTC,CASMTSAEETQYF
NA,TRBJ1-1,NA,TRBV2,TGTGCCAGCAGTGAAGCTACAGTGAACACTGAAGCTTTCTTT,CASSEATVNTEAFF
NA,TRBJ1-1,TRBD1,TRBV9,TGTGCCAGCAGCGTAGCTAGTGGGACAGGGCGTTCGAACACTGAAGCTTTCTTT,CASSVASGTGRSNTEAFF
NA,TRBJ2-3,NA,TRBV2,TGTGCCAGCAGTAATCCTACAGGGATAGATACGCAGTATTTT,CASSNPTGIDTQYF
NA,TRBJ1-1,NA,TRBV11-2,TGTGCCAGCAGCTTAGAAGCGGGCGCGGACACTGAAGCTTTCTTT,CASSLEAGADTEAFF
few,TRBJ2-1,TRBD1,TRBV11-2,TGTGCCAGCAGCTTTATTACAGGGGGGAATGAGCAGTTCTTC,CASSFITGGNEQFF
NA,TRBJ2-1,TRBD2,TRBV28,TGTGCCAGCAGTCAGACTAGCGGGAGCGGTCACAATGAGCAGTTCTTC,CASSQTSGSGHNEQFF
NA,TRBJ1-1,NA,TRBV13,TGTGCCAGCAGCTTAAGGGCCGGGGCTGAAGCTTTCTTT,CASSLRAGAEAFF
once,TRBJ2-7,NA,TRBV27,TGTGCCAGCAAAAGACAAGGTGGCTCCTACGAGCAGTACTTC,CASKRQGGSYEQYF
NA,TRBJ2-2,TRBD2,TRBV29-1,TGCAGCGTACTGACTAGCAGGTCCGCGAACACCGGGAAGCTGTTTTTT,CSVLTSRSANTGKLFF
NA,TRBJ1-5,NA,TRBV20-1,TGCAGTGCTAGTTCTGGGCCCTCAAATCAGCCCCAGCATTTT,CSASSGPSNQPQHF
NA,TRBJ2-5,TRBD2,TRBV15,TGTGCCACCAGCAGAGAGAAGGCTAGCGGGAGCGCAGAGACCCAGTACTTC,CATSREKASGSAETQYF
NA,TRBJ2-1,NA,TRBV12-3/TRBV12-4,TGTGCCAGCAGTTGGAGTGGCATCAATGAGCAGTTCTTC,CASSWSGINEQFF
NA,TRBJ2-5,NA,TRBV20-1,TGCAGTGCGACACAAGAGACCCAGTACTTC,CSATQETQYF
once,TRBJ1-4,TRBD1,TRBV7-2,TGTGCCAGCAGCCAGTCATACCCGGGACAGGGCTTTAATGAAAAACTGTTTTTT,CASSQSYPGQGFNEKLFF
NA,TRBJ1-2,NA,TRBV12-3/TRBV12-4,TGTGCCAGCAGCCCAAGCGACAGCTATGGCTACACCTTC,CASSPSDSYGYTF
NA,TRBJ2-1,NA,TRBV5-1,TGCGCCAGCAGACTCGTGGGGGCCGACAATGAGCAGTTCTTC,CASRLVGADNEQFF
NA,TRBJ2-2,TRBD2,TRBV18,TGTGCCAGCTCACCAGGGACTAGCGGGAGAAACGGGGAGCTGTTTTTT,CASSPGTSGRNGELFF
NA,TRBJ1-1,NA,TRBV28,TGTGCCAGCAGATCTAAGGGGTTGAACACTGAAGCTTTCTTT,CASRSKGLNTEAFF
NA,TRBJ2-3,TRBD2,TRBV11-3,TGTGCCAGCAGCGCGAGGCCAGCTTCTAGCGGAGAATACACAGATACGCAGTATTTT,CASSARPASSGEYTDTQYF
NA,TRBJ1-1,TRBD1,TRBV18,TGTGCCAGCTCATCGACAGGGACAGGGGGCACTGAAGCTTTCTTT,CASSSTGTGGTEAFF
NA,TRBJ2-5,TRBD2,TRBV5-4,TGTGCCAGCAGCCGAGGGGCGAGAGCGGGAGCAGAGACCCAGTACTTC,CASSRGARAGAETQYF
NA,TRBJ1-5,NA,TRBV30,TGTGCCTGGAGTGCAGGGGATGGCAATCAGCCCCAGCATTTT,CAWSAGDGNQPQHF
NA,TRBJ1-2,TRBD1,TRBV7-8,TGTGCCAGCAGCTTTCGGGACAGCACCTATGGCTACACCTTC,CASSFRDSTYGYTF
NA,TRBJ2-1,TRBD2,TRBV2,TGTGCCAGTAGCGGGAGAGATAAGGATGAGCAGTTCTTC,CASSGRDKDEQFF
NA,TRBJ2-1,TRBD1,TRBV7-8,TGTGCCAGCAGCTTGGGACAGGGGCGCCCCTGGAATGAGCAGTTCTTC,CASSLGQGRPWNEQFF
NA,TRBJ1-6,TRBD1,TRBV19,TGTGCCAGTAGTATATCAGGGACAGGCACGAATTCACCCCTCCACTTT,CASSISGTGTNSPLHF
NA,TRBJ2-7,TRBD1,TRBV6-6,TGTGCCACCACAGGGGACTCCTACGAGCAGTACTTC,CATTGDSYEQYF
once,TRBJ2-1,TRBD2,TRBV6-5,TGTGCCAGCAGTATCGGACTAGCGGGAGTAGAGGAGCAGTTCTTC,CASSIGLAGVEEQFF
NA,TRBJ1-1,TRBD1,TRBV29-1,TGCAGCGCAGGACAGGTGAACACTGAAGCTTTCTTT,CSAGQVNTEAFF
NA,TRBJ1-5,NA,TRBV7-9,TGTGCCAGCAGCTTAGGAGGGTTCGGCAATCAGCCCCAGCATTTT,CASSLGGFGNQPQHF
NA,TRBJ2-3,TRBD1,TRBV28,TGTGCCAGCAGGAAACAGGGGGCAGATACGCAGTATTTT,CASRKQGADTQYF
once,TRBJ2-1,NA,TRBV5-1,TGCGCCAGCAGCTTGGCCGTGCTAGGGGGCTACAATGAGCAGTTCTTC,CASSLAVLGGYNEQFF
NA,TRBJ1-2,NA,TRBV13,TGTGCCAGCAGCTTAGGCTCCAGGGACTATGGCTACACCTTC,CASSLGSRDYGYTF
NA,TRBJ1-5,NA,TRBV27,TGTGCCAGCAGAATCTCGGCGGGGCAGCCCCAGCATTTT,CASRISAGQPQHF
NA,TRBJ1-2,NA,TRBV10-3,TGTGCCATCCGATCCCCCGGGGGGAGCTACACCTTC,CAIRSPGGSYTF
once,TRBJ2-2,NA,TRBV20-1,TGCAGTGCTAGTGTCGCGGGCACCGGGGAGCTGTTTTTT,CSASVAGTGELFF
NA,TRBJ2-1,NA,TRBV10-3,TGTGCCATCAGTGTTTTCTCGGGAGAAGTCAATGAGCAGTTCTTC,CAISVFSGEVNEQFF
NA,TRBJ2-5,TRBD2,TRBV5-1,TGCGCCAGCAGCGTGGGACTAGCGGGAGGGCCGGGGGAGACCCAGTACTTC,CASSVGLAGGPGETQYF
NA,TRBJ1-5,NA,TRBV6-4,TGTGCCAGCAGTGAAAATCGGGGTCAGCCCCAGCATTTT,CASSENRGQPQHF